The 12 T cell receptor beta chains given below trace back to one sample, sequenced in a study of PD-1 blockade in classical Hodgkin lymphoma. Each patient experienced a relapse that followed autologous stem cell transplantation, and brentuximab vedotin exposure varied. TCRdb keeps only in-frame clones here, not all; method: immunoSEQ multiplex PCR. This sample has more than 45,000 clones, with about two thirds found just once. This specimen consisted of peripheral blood mononuclear cells (PBMCs), obtained before the second cycle of nivolumab. These receptors were obtained from a human donor with classical Hodgkin lymphoma.

The chain employs TRBV4-1 and TRBJ2-7; a possible D gene is TRBD1 (5 bases). The germline gives CDR1 MGHRA, CDR2 YSYEKL. The V end lost 0 bases, the J end lost 4 bases, and 10 bases lay between the germline ends. There are 14 residues in the CDR3. This CDR3 is CASSQDQGWYEQYF. The CDR3 region has the DNA TGCGCCAGCAGCCAAGATCAGGGCTGGTACGAGCAGTACTTC.

This clone came up once. V gene TRBV7-6 combines with J gene TRBJ2-3; 9 nucleotides line up with TRBD1. The V gene end was trimmed by 1 base and the J gene end by 0 bases; junction bases not matched to a gene: 2. CDR1 SGHVS and CDR2 FNYEAQ come from the germline V gene. There are 16 residues in the CDR3. Here the CDR3 DNA reads TGTGCCAGCAGCTTAGACAGGGGGCTTAGCACAGATACGCAGTATTTT. This gives the protein CASSLDRGLSTDTQYF.

The chain carries TRBV11-2 and TRBJ2-1, with TRBD2 matching over 8 bases. The CDR3 contains 15 residues. Germline CDR1 and CDR2: SGHAT and FQNNGV. Trimming removed 3 bases from V and 7 bases from J; junction bases left unmatched: 8. Written as DNA, the CDR3 is TGTGCCAGCAGCTTTAGGGCGGGAGGAGAAAATGAGCAGTTCTTC. As protein: CASSFRAGGENEQFF.

This clone was seen a few times. J is TRBJ1-1 and V is TRBV18; D is perhaps TRBD1 (5 bases). The CDR3 loop spans 19 amino acids. Trimming took off 6 bases at V and 0 bases at J, with 26 bases between the two ends. The V gene's germline CDR1 is KGHSH and CDR2 LQKENI. Here the CDR3 reads CASSWVRATPPNVNTEAFF. The CDR3 coding sequence is TGTGCCAGCTCCTGGGTCAGGGCAACGCCTCCAAATGTGAACACTGAAGCTTTCTTT.

The V gene is TRBV7-3, the J gene TRBJ1-5; D uncertain. This CDR3 is built from 17 residues. Germline CDR1 and CDR2: SGHTA and FQGTGA. Trimming removed 7 bases from V and 1 base from J, with 20 bases in between. CDR3: CASTIKRRETSNQPQHF. In DNA form, the CDR3 reads TGTGCCAGCACCATAAAACGACGCGAGACAAGCAATCAGCCCCAGCATTTT.

The rearrangement uses TRBV10-2 and TRBJ2-3; possibly TRBD2 for D (5 bases). Germline CDR1 reads WSHSY; CDR2 reads SAAADI. V lost 8 bases, J lost 4 bases, and 13 bases lay in between. The CDR3 has 13 residues. CDR3 bases: TGCGCCAGCGGGGAGTTGGGCCCAGATACGCAGTATTTT. It yields the protein CASGELGPDTQYF.

This sequence joins TRBV6-5 and TRBJ2-7; perhaps TRBD1 as D (6 bases). Germline CDR1 is MNHEY and CDR2 is SVGAGI. V lost 5 bases and J 6 bases, leaving 20 bases between the germline ends. The CDR3 covers 15 residues. The chain's CDR3 is CASSPKPWGQGEQYF. The DNA for the CDR3 is TGTGCCAGCAGTCCGAAACCCTGGGGGCAGGGCGAGCAGTACTTC.

This rearrangement joins TRBV4-1 to TRBJ1-5; 7 bases line up with TRBD1. Trimming at V came to 0 bases and at J to 1 base, leaving 3 bases not matched to a gene. Looked up from germline, CDR1 is MGHRA and CDR2 is YSYEKL. This CDR3 is built from 16 residues. CDR3 coding DNA: TGCGCCAGCAGCCAAGATGACAGGGCGAGCAATCAGCCCCAGCATTTT. Its translation is CASSQDDRASNQPQHF.

The chain is built from TRBV6-6 and TRBJ2-6; 7 bases fit TRBD2. This CDR3 is 15 amino acids long. Germline V gene sequence: CDR1 MNHNY, CDR2 SVGAGI (reference sequence). Germline trimming cut 6 bases from V and 3 bases from J; bases unmatched to any gene: 5. CDR3 protein: CASSHGLVGANVLTF. The CDR3 DNA follows: TGTGCCAGCAGCCACGGACTAGTTGGGGCCAACGTCCTGACTTTC.

The rearrangement links TRBV6-5 to TRBJ2-7; 7 nucleotides line up with TRBD1. Trimming removed 5 bases from V and 2 bases from J; junction bases left unmatched: 6. This CDR3 contains 14 residues. CDR1 MNHEY and CDR2 SVGAGI come from the germline V gene. The CDR3, as DNA: TGTGCCAGCAGTGCCCACAGGGGAACCTACGAGCAGTACTTC. Translated, it gives CASSAHRGTYEQYF.

This clone was seen a few times. This chain uses TRBV7-9 with TRBJ2-1; D gene uncertain. The germline CDR1 and CDR2 sequences are SEHNR and FQNEAQ (reference sequence). The CDR3 spans 14 residues. The germline V and J ends were trimmed by 1 base and 7 bases, with 11 bases remaining between them. CDR3: CASSLVAGENEQFF. In DNA, the CDR3 is TGTGCCAGCAGCTTAGTAGCCGGCGAAAATGAGCAGTTCTTC.

The gene calls are TRBV7-2 and TRBJ1-5; D gene unclear. The CDR3 has 15 residues. Trimming took 2 bases from V and 4 from J, leaving 12 bases between them. Germline V gives CDR1 SGHTA, CDR2 FQGNSA. In DNA, the CDR3 is TGTGCCAGCAGCTTACTCGGGCAAGGTAATCAGCCCCAGCATTTT. It codes for CASSLLGQGNQPQHF. The full variable domain, in which reference TRBV7-2 and TRBJ1-5 provide the parts outside the CDR3, is GAGVSQSPSNKVTEKGKDVELRCDPISGHTALYWYRQSLGQGLEFLIYFQGNSAPDKSGLPSDRFSAERTGGSVSTLTIQRTQQEDSAVYLCASSLLGQGNQPQHFGDGTRLSIL.